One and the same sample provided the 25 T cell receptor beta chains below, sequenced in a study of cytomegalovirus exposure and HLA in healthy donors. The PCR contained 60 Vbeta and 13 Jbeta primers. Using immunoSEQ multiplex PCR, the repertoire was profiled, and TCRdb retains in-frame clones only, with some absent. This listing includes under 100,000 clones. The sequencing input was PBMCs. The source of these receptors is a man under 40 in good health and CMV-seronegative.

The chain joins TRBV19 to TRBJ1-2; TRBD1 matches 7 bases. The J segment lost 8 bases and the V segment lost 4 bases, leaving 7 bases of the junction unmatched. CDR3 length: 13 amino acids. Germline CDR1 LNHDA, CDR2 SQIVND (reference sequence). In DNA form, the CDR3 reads TGTGCCAGTAGTAACAACAGGGGCACGGGCTACACCTTC. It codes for CASSNNRGTGYTF.

The CDR3 region is CASSSGQGIGNTEAFF. CDR3 sequence (DNA): TGTGCCAGCAGCTCGGGACAGGGGATCGGGAACACTGAAGCTTTCTTT. This chain links TRBV5-4 with TRBJ1-1, with 10 bases matching TRBD1. The trim removed 3 bases at V and 1 base at J, leaving 6 bases unmatched. Germline-derived CDR1 and CDR2 are SGHNT and YYREEE (reference sequence). The CDR3 is made up of 16 amino acids.

The CDR3 sequence: CASSSRGLATLTQYF. The CDR3 nucleotides are TGTGCCAGCAGCTCTAGAGGACTAGCTACCCTAACGCAGTACTTC. The rearrangement links TRBV7-2 to TRBJ2-7; 8 bases map to TRBD2. Looked up from germline, CDR1 is SGHTA and CDR2 is FQGNSA. Unmatched junction bases numbered 14, after V lost 4 bases and J lost 9 bases. The CDR3 runs to 15 residues.

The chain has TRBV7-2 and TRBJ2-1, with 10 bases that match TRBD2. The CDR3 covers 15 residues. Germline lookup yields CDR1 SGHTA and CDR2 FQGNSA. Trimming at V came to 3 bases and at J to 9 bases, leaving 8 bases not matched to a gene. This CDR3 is CASSLLAGASGEQFF. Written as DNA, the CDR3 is TGTGCCAGCAGCTTGCTAGCGGGGGCCTCCGGTGAGCAGTTCTTC. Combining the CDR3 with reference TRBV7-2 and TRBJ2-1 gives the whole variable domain GAGVSQSPSNKVTEKGKDVELRCDPISGHTALYWYRQSLGQGLEFLIYFQGNSAPDKSGLPSDRFSAERTGGSVSTLTIQRTQQEDSAVYLCASSLLAGASGEQFFGPGTRLTVL.

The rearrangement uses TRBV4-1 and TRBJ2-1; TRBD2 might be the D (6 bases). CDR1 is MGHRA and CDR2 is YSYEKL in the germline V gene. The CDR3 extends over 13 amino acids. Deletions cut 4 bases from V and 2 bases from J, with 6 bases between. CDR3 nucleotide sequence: TGCGCCAGCAGCCGCGGGGCCTACAATGAGCAGTTCTTC. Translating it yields CASSRGAYNEQFF.

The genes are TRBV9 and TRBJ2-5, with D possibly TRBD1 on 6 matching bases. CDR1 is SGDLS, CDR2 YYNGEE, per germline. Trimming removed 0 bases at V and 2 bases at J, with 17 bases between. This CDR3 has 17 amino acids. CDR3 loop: CASSVGGSGGLQETQYF. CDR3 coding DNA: TGTGCCAGCAGCGTAGGGGGAAGTGGGGGCTTACAAGAGACCCAGTACTTC.

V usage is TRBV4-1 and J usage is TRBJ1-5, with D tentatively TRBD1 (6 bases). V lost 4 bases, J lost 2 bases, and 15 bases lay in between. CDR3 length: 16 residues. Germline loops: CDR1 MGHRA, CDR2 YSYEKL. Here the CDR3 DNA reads TGCGCCAGCAGCCTGATTCTACAGGGAGGCAATCAGCCCCAGCATTTT. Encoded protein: CASSLILQGGNQPQHF.

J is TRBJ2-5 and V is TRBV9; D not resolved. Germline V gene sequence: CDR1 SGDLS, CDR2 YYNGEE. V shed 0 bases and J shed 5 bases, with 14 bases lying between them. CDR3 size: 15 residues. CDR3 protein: CASSVVGGGWETQYF. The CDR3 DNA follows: TGTGCCAGCAGCGTAGTTGGCGGTGGATGGGAGACCCAGTACTTC.

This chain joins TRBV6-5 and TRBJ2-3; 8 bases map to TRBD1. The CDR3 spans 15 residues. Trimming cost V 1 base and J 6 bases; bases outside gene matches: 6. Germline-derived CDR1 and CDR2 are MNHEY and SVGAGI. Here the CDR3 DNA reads TGTGCCAGCAGTTACTTGGGACAGGAGATCGATACGCAGTATTTT. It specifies CASSYLGQEIDTQYF.

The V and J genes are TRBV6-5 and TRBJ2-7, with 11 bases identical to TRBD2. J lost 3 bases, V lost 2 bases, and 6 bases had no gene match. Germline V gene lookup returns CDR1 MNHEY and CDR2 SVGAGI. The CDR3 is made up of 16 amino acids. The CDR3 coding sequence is TGTGCCAGCAGTTACGATGGGACTAGCGGCAACTACGAGCAGTACTTC. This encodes CASSYDGTSGNYEQYF.

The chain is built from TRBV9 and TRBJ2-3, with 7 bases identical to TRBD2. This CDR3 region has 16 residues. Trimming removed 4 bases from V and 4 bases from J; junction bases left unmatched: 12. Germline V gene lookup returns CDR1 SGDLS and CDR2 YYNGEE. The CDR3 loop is CASSPRDYPGADTQYF. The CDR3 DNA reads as TGTGCCAGCAGCCCGAGGGACTACCCAGGCGCAGATACGCAGTATTTT.

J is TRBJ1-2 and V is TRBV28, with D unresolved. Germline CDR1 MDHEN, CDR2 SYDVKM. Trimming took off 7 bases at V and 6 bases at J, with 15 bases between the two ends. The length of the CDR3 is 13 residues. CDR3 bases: TGTGCCAGCACCGAAGGAGGCGGGGATGGCTACACCTTC. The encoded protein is CASTEGGGDGYTF.

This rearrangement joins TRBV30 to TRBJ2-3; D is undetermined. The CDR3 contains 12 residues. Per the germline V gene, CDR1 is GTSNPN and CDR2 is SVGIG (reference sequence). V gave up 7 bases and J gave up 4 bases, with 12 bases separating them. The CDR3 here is CAFTLEPDTQYF. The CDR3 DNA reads TGTGCCTTCACGTTAGAACCAGATACGCAGTATTTT.

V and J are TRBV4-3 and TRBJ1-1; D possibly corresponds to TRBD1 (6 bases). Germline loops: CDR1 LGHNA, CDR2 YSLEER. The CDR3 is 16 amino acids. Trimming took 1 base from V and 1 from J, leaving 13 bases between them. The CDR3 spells CASSQGLGARNTEAFF. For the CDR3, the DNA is TGCGCCAGCAGCCAAGGGCTGGGGGCGCGGAACACTGAAGCTTTCTTT.

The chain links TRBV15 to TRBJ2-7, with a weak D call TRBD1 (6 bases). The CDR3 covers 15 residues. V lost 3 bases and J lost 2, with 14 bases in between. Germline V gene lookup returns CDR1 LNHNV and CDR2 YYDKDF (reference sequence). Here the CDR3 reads CATSSAGDWAYEQYF. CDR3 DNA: TGTGCCACCAGCAGCGCAGGGGATTGGGCCTACGAGCAGTACTTC.

CDR3 sequence reads: CASSFWSPSRLAGNNEQFF. The CDR3 coding sequence is TGTGCCAGCAGCTTTTGGTCTCCTTCTAGACTAGCGGGAAATAATGAGCAGTTCTTC. This rearrangement joins TRBV11-3 to TRBJ2-1; the match to TRBD2 covers 11 bases. After removal of 3 bases from V and 7 bases from J, the junction contained 17 bases not matched to a gene. CDR1 is SGHNT, CDR2 YENEEA, per germline. The CDR3 length is 19 residues.

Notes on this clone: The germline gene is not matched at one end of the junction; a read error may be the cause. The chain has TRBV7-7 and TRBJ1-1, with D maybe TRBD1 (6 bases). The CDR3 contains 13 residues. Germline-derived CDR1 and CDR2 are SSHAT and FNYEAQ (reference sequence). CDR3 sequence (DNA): TGTGCTAGCAGCCAGGGGAAGAACACTGAAGCTTTCTTT. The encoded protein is CASSQGKNTEAFF. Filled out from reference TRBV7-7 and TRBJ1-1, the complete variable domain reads GAGVSQSPRYKVTKRGQDVTLRCDPISSHATLYWYQQALGQGPEFLTYFNYEAQPDKSGLPSDRFSAERPEGSISTLTIQRTEQRDSAMYRCASSQGKNTEAFFGQGTRLTVV.

In DNA, the CDR3 is TGTGCCAGCAGCTCCCGACTGGGCGGGGTCCAAGAGACCCAGTACTTC. Encoded protein: CASSSRLGGVQETQYF. V gene TRBV7-9 combines with J gene TRBJ2-5; a weak D match, TRBD2 (6 bases). The CDR3 is 16 residues long. The germline V gene has CDR1 SEHNR and CDR2 FQNEAQ (reference sequence). Trimming removed 4 bases at V and 1 base at J, with 16 bases between.

CDR3 DNA: TGCGCCAGCAGCTTGGTAGGGACAGGGCAAGAGACCCAGTACTTC. Translating gives CASSLVGTGQETQYF. J is TRBJ2-5 and V is TRBV5-1; the match to TRBD1 covers 9 bases. The V gene end was trimmed by 0 bases and the J gene end by 2 bases; junction bases not matched to a gene: 2. The CDR3 runs 15 residues. Looked up from germline, CDR1 is SGHRS and CDR2 is YFSETQ.

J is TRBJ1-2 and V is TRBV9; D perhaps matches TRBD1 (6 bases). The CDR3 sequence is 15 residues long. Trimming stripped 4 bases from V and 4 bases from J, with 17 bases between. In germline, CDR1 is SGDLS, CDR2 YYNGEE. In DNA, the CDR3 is TGTGCCAGCAGCCTTAGAGACAGGCCTTTCTATGGCTACACCTTC. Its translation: CASSLRDRPFYGYTF.

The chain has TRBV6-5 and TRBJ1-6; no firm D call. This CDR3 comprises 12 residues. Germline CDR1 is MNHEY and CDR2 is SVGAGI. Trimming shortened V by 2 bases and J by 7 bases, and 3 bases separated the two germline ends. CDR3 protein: CASSYINSPLHF. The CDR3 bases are TGTGCCAGCAGTTACATAAATTCACCCCTCCACTTT.

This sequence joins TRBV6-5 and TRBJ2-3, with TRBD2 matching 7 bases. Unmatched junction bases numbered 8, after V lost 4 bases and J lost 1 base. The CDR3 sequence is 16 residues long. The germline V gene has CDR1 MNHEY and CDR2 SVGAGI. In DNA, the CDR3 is TGTGCCAGCAGTTTACCTAGCGGATGGGGCACAGATACGCAGTATTTT. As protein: CASSLPSGWGTDTQYF.

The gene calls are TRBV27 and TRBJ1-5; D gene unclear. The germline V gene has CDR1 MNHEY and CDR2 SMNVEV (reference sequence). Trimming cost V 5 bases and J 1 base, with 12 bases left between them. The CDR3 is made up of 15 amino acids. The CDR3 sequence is CASSLSGGSNQPQHF. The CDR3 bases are TGTGCCAGCAGTCTGTCGGGAGGAAGCAATCAGCCCCAGCATTTT.

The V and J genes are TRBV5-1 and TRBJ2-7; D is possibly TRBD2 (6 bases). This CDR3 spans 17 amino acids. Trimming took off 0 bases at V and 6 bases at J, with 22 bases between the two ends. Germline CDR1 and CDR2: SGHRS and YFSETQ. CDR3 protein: CASSLAGGLPRGGEQYF. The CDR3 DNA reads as TGCGCCAGCAGCTTGGCCGGGGGTCTACCACGCGGCGGCGAGCAGTACTTC.

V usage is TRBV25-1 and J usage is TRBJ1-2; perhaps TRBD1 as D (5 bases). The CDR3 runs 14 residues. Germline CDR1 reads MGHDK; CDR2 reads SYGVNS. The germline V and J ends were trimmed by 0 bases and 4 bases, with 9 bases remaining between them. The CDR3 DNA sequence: TGTGCCAGCAGTGAATATTCGGGGGGCTATGGCTACACCTTC. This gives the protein CASSEYSGGYGYTF.